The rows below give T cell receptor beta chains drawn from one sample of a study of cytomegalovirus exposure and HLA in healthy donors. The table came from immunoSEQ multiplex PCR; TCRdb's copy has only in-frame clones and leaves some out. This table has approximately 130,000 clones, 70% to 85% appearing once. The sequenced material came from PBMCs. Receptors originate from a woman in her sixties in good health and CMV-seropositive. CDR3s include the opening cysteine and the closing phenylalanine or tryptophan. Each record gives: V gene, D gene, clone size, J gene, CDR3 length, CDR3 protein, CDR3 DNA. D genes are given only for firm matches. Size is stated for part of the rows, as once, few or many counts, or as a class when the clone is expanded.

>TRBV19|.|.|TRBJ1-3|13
CASSMGHSHTIYF
TGTGCCAGTAGTATGGGACACTCCCACACCATATATTTT
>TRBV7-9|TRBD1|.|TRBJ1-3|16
CASSPPTGGSGNTIYF
TGTGCCAGCAGCCCACCGACAGGGGGAAGTGGAAACACCATATATTTT
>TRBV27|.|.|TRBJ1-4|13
CATLDINNEKLFF
TGTGCCACTCTCGACATAAATAATGAAAAACTGTTTTTT
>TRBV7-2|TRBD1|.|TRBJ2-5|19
CASSLAWGQGRAGEETQYF
TGTGCCAGCAGCTTGGCGTGGGGACAGGGGCGCGCAGGAGAGGAGACCCAGTACTTC
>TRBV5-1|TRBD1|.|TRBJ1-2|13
CASSPDRGGVYTF
TGCGCCAGCAGCCCAGACAGGGGGGGGGTCTACACCTTC
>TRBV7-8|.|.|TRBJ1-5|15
CASSLDWQSNQPQHF
TGTGCCAGCAGCTTAGATTGGCAGTCTAATCAGCCCCAGCATTTT
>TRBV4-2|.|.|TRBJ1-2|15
CASSPQPGGGYGYTF
TGTGCCAGCAGCCCTCAACCGGGGGGAGGGTATGGCTACACCTTC
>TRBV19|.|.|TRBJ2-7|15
CASSMVAGMSYEQYF
TGTGCCAGTAGTATGGTGGCAGGGATGTCCTACGAGCAGTACTTC
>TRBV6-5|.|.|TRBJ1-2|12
CASSQGMRGYTF
TGTGCCAGCAGCCAGGGGATGCGAGGCTACACCTTC
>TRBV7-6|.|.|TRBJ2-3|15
CASSTGTSSTDTQYF
TGTGCCAGCTCCACAGGCACTTCTAGCACAGATACGCAGTATTTT
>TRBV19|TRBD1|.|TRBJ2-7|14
CASSIGTGVYEQYF
TGTGCCAGTAGTATCGGGACAGGGGTGTACGAGCAGTACTTC
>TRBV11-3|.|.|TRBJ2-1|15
CASSPSLSSYNEQFF
TGTGCCAGCAGCCCAAGCCTGAGCTCCTACAATGAGCAGTTCTTC
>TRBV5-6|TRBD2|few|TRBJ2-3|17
CASSLETSGGDTDTQYF
TGTGCCAGCAGCTTGGAGACTAGCGGGGGGGACACAGATACGCAGTATTTT
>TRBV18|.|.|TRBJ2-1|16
CASSHLKVPSGNEQFF
TGTGCCAGCTCGCATTTAAAAGTACCCTCAGGCAATGAGCAGTTCTTC
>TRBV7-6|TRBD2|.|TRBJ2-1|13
CASSASGANEQFF
TGTGCCAGCAGCGCTAGCGGGGCCAATGAGCAGTTCTTC
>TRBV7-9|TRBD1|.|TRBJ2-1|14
CASSFRDRANEQFF
TGTGCCAGCAGCTTCCGGGACAGGGCCAATGAGCAGTTCTTC
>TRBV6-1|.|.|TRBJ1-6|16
CASGAGPDFYNSPLHF
TGTGCCAGCGGTGCGGGTCCTGACTTCTATAATTCACCCCTCCACTTT
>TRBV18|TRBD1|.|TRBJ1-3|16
CASSPGQGATGNTIYF
TGTGCCAGCTCACCCGGACAGGGGGCTACTGGAAACACCATATATTTT
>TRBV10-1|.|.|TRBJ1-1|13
CASSSDKYTEAFF
TGCGCCAGCAGCTCAGACAAGTACACTGAAGCTTTCTTT
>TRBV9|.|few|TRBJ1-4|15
CASSPAGDYNEKLFF
TGTGCCAGCAGCCCCGCCGGGGACTATAATGAAAAACTGTTTTTT
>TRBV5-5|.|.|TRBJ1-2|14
CASSLLAGSNGYTF
TGTGCCAGCAGCTTGTTGGCTGGGAGCAATGGCTACACCTTC
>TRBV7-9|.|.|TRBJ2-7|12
CSSRSQGYEQYF
TGTTCCAGCAGGTCCCAGGGTTACGAGCAGTACTTC
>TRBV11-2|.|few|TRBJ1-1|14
CASSLGPANTEAFF
TGTGCCAGCAGCCTTGGCCCCGCGAACACTGAAGCTTTCTTT
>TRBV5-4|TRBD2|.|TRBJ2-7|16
CASSPRRGLDSYEQYF
TGTGCCAGCAGCCCTCGTCGGGGACTAGACTCCTACGAGCAGTACTTC
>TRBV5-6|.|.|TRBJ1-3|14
CASSLRGTLVTIYF
TGTGCCAGCAGCTTGCGCGGTACCTTGGTCACCATATATTTT
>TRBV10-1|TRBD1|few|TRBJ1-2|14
CASSSGTGFRGYTF
TGCGCCAGCAGCAGCGGGACAGGGTTTCGGGGCTACACCTTC
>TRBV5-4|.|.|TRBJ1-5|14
CASSLAGKDQPQHF
TGTGCCAGCAGCTTGGCGGGGAAGGACCAGCCCCAGCATTTT
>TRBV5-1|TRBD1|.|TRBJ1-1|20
CASSFLGTGPSTGVGTEAFF
TGCGCCAGCAGCTTCCTCGGTACCGGGCCCTCGACAGGGGTTGGCACTGAAGCTTTCTTT
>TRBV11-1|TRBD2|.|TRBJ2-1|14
CASSLAGGSNEQFF
TGTGCCAGCAGCTTAGCGGGGGGGTCCAATGAGCAGTTCTTC
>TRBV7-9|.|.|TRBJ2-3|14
CASSSLTVTDTQYF
TGTGCCAGCAGCTCCCTGACAGTAACAGATACGCAGTATTTT
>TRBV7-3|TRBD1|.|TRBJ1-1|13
CASSLDRGAEAFF
TGTGCCAGCAGCTTAGACAGGGGGGCAGAAGCTTTCTTT
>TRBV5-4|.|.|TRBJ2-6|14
CASSPAGGANVLTF
TGTGCCAGCAGCCCGGCGGGTGGGGCCAACGTCCTGACTTTC
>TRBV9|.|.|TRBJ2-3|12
CASSSRGDTQYF
TGTGCCAGCAGCTCCCGAGGGGATACGCAGTATTTT
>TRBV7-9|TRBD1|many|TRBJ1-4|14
CASSLGQGYEKLFF
TGTGCCAGCAGTTTGGGACAGGGGTACGAAAAACTGTTTTTT
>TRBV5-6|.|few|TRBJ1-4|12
CASQVRGEKLFF
TGTGCCAGCCAGGTGCGGGGGGAAAAACTGTTTTTT
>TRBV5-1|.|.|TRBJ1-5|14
CASSESPANQPQHF
TGCGCCAGCAGCGAGTCGCCTGCGAATCAGCCCCAGCATTTT
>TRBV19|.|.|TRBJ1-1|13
CASSSGDRKGAFF
TGTGCCAGTAGTAGCGGGGACCGCAAAGGAGCTTTCTTT
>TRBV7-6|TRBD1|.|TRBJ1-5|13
CASGRTGAQPQHF
TGTGCCAGCGGACGGACAGGGGCTCAGCCCCAGCATTTT
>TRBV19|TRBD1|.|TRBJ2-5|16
CASSLGQGVSQETQYF
TGTGCCAGTAGTCTAGGACAGGGGGTTTCCCAAGAGACCCAGTACTTC
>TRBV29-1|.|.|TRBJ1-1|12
CSVGQGTTEAFF
TGCAGCGTCGGCCAGGGGACCACTGAAGCTTTCTTT
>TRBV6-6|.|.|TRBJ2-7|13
CASSYSAFLEQYF
TGTGCCAGCAGTTACTCAGCATTTCTCGAGCAGTACTTC
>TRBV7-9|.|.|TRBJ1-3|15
CASSPPGIPGNTIYF
TGTGCCAGCAGCCCCCCCGGGATCCCTGGAAACACCATATATTTT
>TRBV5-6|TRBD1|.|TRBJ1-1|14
CASSHPTGGDEAFF
TGTGCCAGCAGCCATCCGACAGGGGGAGACGAAGCTTTCTTT
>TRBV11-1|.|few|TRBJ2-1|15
CASSLGGGAGNEQFF
TGTGCCAGCAGCTTAGGAGGGGGGGCTGGCAATGAGCAGTTCTTC
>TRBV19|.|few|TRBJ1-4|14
CASSSGLQWEKLFF
TGTGCCAGTAGTAGCGGACTTCAGTGGGAAAAACTGTTTTTT
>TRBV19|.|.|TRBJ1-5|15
CASSIGQGWFQPQHF
TGTGCCAGTAGTATCGGGCAGGGATGGTTCCAGCCCCAGCATTTT
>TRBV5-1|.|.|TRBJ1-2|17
CASREDSGMLANYGYTF
TGCGCCAGCAGAGAAGACAGCGGGATGTTGGCTAACTATGGCTACACCTTC
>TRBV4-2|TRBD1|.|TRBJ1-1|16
CASTQLGGTGGSEAFF
TGTGCCAGCACCCAACTAGGTGGGACAGGGGGTAGTGAAGCTTTCTTT
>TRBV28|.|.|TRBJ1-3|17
CASSFGLGSSSGNTIYF
TGTGCCAGCAGTTTCGGTCTGGGCAGTTCCTCTGGAAACACCATATATTTT
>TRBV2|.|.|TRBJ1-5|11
CASSINQPQHF
TGTGCCAGCAGCATTAATCAGCCCCAGCATTTT
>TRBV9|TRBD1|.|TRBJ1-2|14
CASSVTGVNYGYTF
TGTGCCAGCAGCGTGACAGGGGTAAACTATGGCTACACCTTC
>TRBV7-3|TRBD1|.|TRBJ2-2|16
CASSLEPGQTTGELFF
TGTGCCAGCAGCCTAGAACCGGGACAGACCACCGGGGAGCTGTTTTTT
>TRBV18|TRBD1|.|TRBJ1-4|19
CASSLRAGQGASTNEKLFF
TGTGCCAGCTCACTTAGAGCGGGACAGGGGGCTTCAACTAATGAAAAACTGTTTTTT
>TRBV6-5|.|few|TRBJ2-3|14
CASSYSEDTDTQYF
TGTGCCAGCAGTTACTCCGAGGATACAGATACGCAGTATTTT
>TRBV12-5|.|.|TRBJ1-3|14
CASGLTGTGNTIYF
TGTGCTAGTGGCCTTACAGGGACTGGAAACACCATATATTTT
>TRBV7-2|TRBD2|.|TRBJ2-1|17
CASSLALAGGTGNEQFF
TGTGCCAGCAGCTTAGCCCTAGCGGGGGGAACAGGCAATGAGCAGTTCTTC